This T cell receptor (beta chain) is from a study of kidney transplant recipient with SARS-CoV-2 infection. V lost 3 bases and J 1 base, leaving 11 bases between the germline ends. CDR3 length equals 14 residues. The germline CDR1 and CDR2 sequences are DFQATT and SNEGSKA (reference sequence). MiXCR was run by TCRdb on the reads, yielding one entry per CDR3 protein. The sample has 200,000 to 300,000 distinct CDR3 sequences, about 28% seen once; the top ten hold 7% to 8%. The origin of this receptor is a male patient in his 30s who had COVID-19 and was a kidney transplant recipient. Some of the T cells might come from the graft donor. This specimen was a blood sample, taken at baseline and on day 111 from a kidney transplant recipient. The chain has TRBV20-1 and TRBJ2-3; D possibly uses TRBD1 or TRBD2 (5 bases each). CDR3: CSARRGGGTDTQYF. The CDR3, as DNA: TGCAGTGCTAGGAGGGGTGGGGGCACAGATACGCAGTATTTT.